A single sample gave rise to the 25 T cell receptor beta chains below, sequenced in a study of early T cells in non-severe SARS-CoV-2 infection (dated by TCRdb to the early 2020s). Libraries were built with 5' RACE. The sample was run on a NextSeq 500. TCRdb trimmed public reads at Q25 via fastp, called clones via MiXCR and kept in-frame beta chains. Each entry is one CDR3 protein sequence, shown with its most common DNA and genes. The sample table lists 65,000 to 85,000 distinct CDR3 sequences, 15% to 19% of them with a count of one. 12% of the sample goes to the ten largest clones. The sequencing input was whole blood. These receptors were collected from an adult who was a healthcare worker with PCR-confirmed SARS-CoV-2 infection or an uninfected control (not recorded which).

This chain links TRBV29-1 with TRBJ2-7; D not certain. The CDR3 consists of 11 residues. Germline V lookup: CDR1 SQVTM, CDR2 ANQGSEA. V gave up 4 bases and J gave up 4 bases, with 8 bases separating them. For the CDR3, the DNA is TGCAGCGTTGCCTCCGGGTACGAGCAGTACTTC. It yields the protein CSVASGYEQYF.

The chain combines TRBV20-1 with TRBJ2-3; TRBD2 agrees at 7 bases. CDR1 is DFQATT and CDR2 is SNEGSKA in the germline V gene (reference sequence). CDR3 length: 14 amino acids. The J segment lost 3 bases and the V segment lost 5 bases, leaving 8 bases of the junction unmatched. CDR3 DNA: TGCAGTGCTTGGGACTACCGAGAGACAGATACGCAGTATTTT. Translating gives CSAWDYRETDTQYF.

This clonotype was recorded a few times. This rearrangement joins TRBV27 to TRBJ2-7, with D possibly being TRBD1 (5 bases). Germline V gene sequence: CDR1 MNHEY, CDR2 SMNVEV (reference sequence). V lost 5 bases, J lost 1 base, and 12 bases lay in between. The CDR3 consists of 14 residues. In nucleotides, the CDR3 is TGTGCCAGCAGTGTTACCCAGGGTTCCTACGAGCAGTACTTC. Amino acid sequence: CASSVTQGSYEQYF.

Comments on this clonotype: As the CDR3 is not closed by the conserved phenylalanine or tryptophan, this likely results from a read error. The genes are TRBV5-1 and TRBJ2-1; unclear D gene. The CDR3 length is 13 residues. Germline lookup yields CDR1 SGHRS and CDR2 YFSETQ. V lost 0 bases to trimming and J lost 8 bases, with 9 bases between them. The CDR3 DNA reads as TGCGCCAGCAGCTTGGAGGTAGCCTATGAGCAGTTCCTC. Amino acid sequence: CASSLEVAYEQFL.

This clonotype has at least ten counts. The V and J genes are TRBV6-1 and TRBJ1-2; 9 bases match TRBD1. Germline trimming cut 3 bases from V and 3 bases from J; bases unmatched to any gene: 14. The germline CDR1 and CDR2 sequences are MNHNS and SASEGT. The CDR3 consists of 18 residues. CDR3: CASSDRTGARSVHYGYTF. The CDR3 bases are TGTGCCAGCAGTGACCGGACAGGGGCTCGCTCAGTTCACTATGGCTACACCTTC.

The chain employs TRBV9 and TRBJ2-7; D unclear. Between the trimmed V and J ends, which lost 1 base and 2 bases, there was a span of 10 bases. The CDR3 is made up of 14 amino acids. The germline CDR1 and CDR2 sequences are SGDLS and YYNGEE. CDR3 DNA: TGTGCCAGCAGCGTACCGGAAACCCCCTACGAGCAGTACTTC. As protein: CASSVPETPYEQYF.

The chain is built from TRBV5-8 and TRBJ1-2; 8 bases agree with TRBD1. Trimming cost V 2 bases and J 3 bases; bases outside gene matches: 3. CDR1 and CDR2 (germline): SGHTS, YDEGEE. The CDR3 contains 14 residues. The CDR3 sequence: CASSLGQGYYGYTF. As DNA, the CDR3 is TGTGCCAGCAGCTTAGGACAGGGCTACTATGGCTACACCTTC.

The V call is TRBV18, the J call TRBJ1-2; D is uncertain. Germline loops: CDR1 KGHSH, CDR2 LQKENI. The CDR3 loop spans 13 amino acids. V was shortened by 0 bases and J by 8 bases, with 10 bases between the two germline ends. The CDR3 DNA follows: TGTGCCAGCTCACCACCGGCCCAGGAGGGCTACACCTTC. This encodes CASSPPAQEGYTF. Drawing the rest from reference TRBV18 and TRBJ1-2, the complete variable domain is NAGVMQNPRHLVRRRGQEARLRCSPMKGHSHVYWYRQLPEEGLKFMVYLQKENIIDESGMPKERFSAEFPKEGPSILRIQQVVRGDSAAYFCASSPPAQEGYTFGSGTRLTVV.

This clonotype occurred many times. The V gene is TRBV7-2, the J gene TRBJ1-2, with D maybe TRBD1 (6 bases). This CDR3 has 14 residues. With 1 base removed from V and 4 bases from J, the gap between germline ends came to 10 bases. Germline values: CDR1 SGHTA, CDR2 FQGNSA. The CDR3 sequence: CASSLGGGSYGYTF. Written as DNA, the CDR3 is TGTGCCAGCAGCTTAGGAGGGGGGTCCTATGGCTACACCTTC.

This chain links TRBV5-6 with TRBJ1-1; D is perhaps TRBD1 (5 bases). The V end lost 0 bases, the J end lost 0 bases, and 9 bases lay between the germline ends. Germline CDR1 SGHDT, CDR2 YYEEEE. This CDR3 region has 15 residues. CDR3 region: CASSLDRIMNTEAFF. As DNA, the CDR3 is TGTGCCAGCAGCTTGGACAGGATCATGAACACTGAAGCTTTCTTT.

The chain couples TRBV7-9 to TRBJ2-2; D is possibly TRBD2 (6 bases). CDR1 is SEHNR, CDR2 FQNEAQ, per germline (reference sequence). The germline V and J ends were trimmed by 4 bases and 2 bases, with 11 bases remaining between them. The CDR3 has 15 amino acids. The CDR3 spells CASSYSGPNTGELFF. In nucleotides, the CDR3 is TGTGCCAGCAGCTATAGCGGACCTAACACCGGGGAGCTGTTTTTT.

This clonotype has at least ten counts. The chain has TRBV12-3 or TRBV12-4 and TRBJ2-3; D is perhaps TRBD2 (6 bases). The V end was cut by 1 base, the J end by 4 bases, with 18 bases between. CDR3 length: 17 amino acids. The CDR3 sequence: CASSLVPGPSGADTQYF. Here the CDR3 DNA reads TGTGCCAGCAGTTTAGTTCCAGGGCCCTCGGGAGCAGATACGCAGTATTTT.

The V and J genes are TRBV15 and TRBJ2-3; no reliable D call. The CDR3 runs to 12 residues. Trimming left V 3 bases short and J 3 bases short, with 4 bases between. Germline V CDR1 and CDR2: LNHNV, YYDKDF (reference sequence). DNA for the CDR3: TGTGCCACCAGCAGCGATACAGATACGCAGTATTTT. Translating gives CATSSDTDTQYF.

In its sample, this clonotype was seen a few times. The chain combines TRBV14 with TRBJ1-2; D perhaps matches TRBD1 (5 bases). Germline CDR1 reads SGHDN; CDR2 reads FVKESK. The CDR3 is made up of 14 amino acids. With 3 bases removed from V and 2 bases from J, the gap between germline ends came to 10 bases. The CDR3 region is CASSQRQTNYGYTF. DNA of the CDR3: TGTGCCAGCAGCCAGAGACAGACCAACTATGGCTACACCTTC.

V usage is TRBV7-8 and J usage is TRBJ1-1, with 7 positions matching TRBD1. Germline values: CDR1 SGHVS, CDR2 FQNEAQ. The CDR3 contains 13 residues. V shed 5 bases and J 9 bases; nucleotides not matched to a gene: 9. CDR3 sequence reads: CASSQKTGSKAFF. The CDR3 region has the DNA TGTGCCAGCAGCCAAAAGACAGGGAGTAAAGCTTTCTTT.

This clonotype was seen many times. V gene TRBV29-1 combines with J gene TRBJ2-6; no firm D call. In germline, CDR1 is SQVTM, CDR2 ANQGSEA. CDR3 size: 15 residues. The germline V and J ends were trimmed by 1 base and 0 bases, with 7 bases remaining between them. CDR3: CSVEGVFSGANVLTF. The CDR3 DNA reads as TGCAGCGTTGAAGGTGTCTTCTCTGGGGCCAACGTCCTGACTTTC. Together with reference TRBV29-1 and TRBJ2-6, the CDR3 gives the full variable domain: SAVISQKPSRDICQRGTSLTIQCQVDSQVTMMFWYRQQPGQSLTLIATANQGSEATYESGFVIDKFPISRPNLTFSTLTVSNMSPEDSSIYLCSVEGVFSGANVLTFGAGSRLTVL.

The sample holds a few counts of this clonotype. This sequence joins TRBV5-5 and TRBJ1-6; maybe TRBD1 (6 bases). There are 14 residues in the CDR3. The germline CDR1 and CDR2 sequences are SGHKS and YYEKEE (reference sequence). The V and J ends lost 5 bases and 3 bases respectively, with 9 bases between them. The DNA of the CDR3 is TGTGCCAGCAGGCCAGGGGACTATAATTCACCCCTCCACTTT. It codes for CASRPGDYNSPLHF.

Concerning this clonotype itself: A much larger clonotype is one base distant, so this may be a read error. The rearrangement uses TRBV5-4 and TRBJ2-7; D ambiguous. Per the germline V gene, CDR1 is SGHNT and CDR2 is YYREEE (reference sequence). The CDR3 length is 15 residues. CDR3 in DNA: TGTGACAGCAGCTTAGGTTCCGGACGGTCCTACGAGCAGTACTTC. Its translation: CDSSLGSGRSYEQYF.

The rearrangement joins TRBV13 to TRBJ2-7, with TRBD2 matching 9 bases. The CDR3 has 13 amino acids. CDR1 is PRHDT and CDR2 is FYEKMQ in the germline V gene (reference sequence). J lost 5 bases, V lost 6 bases, and 5 bases had no gene match. CDR3 DNA: TGTGCCAGCAGAGATTTAGCGGGAGACGAGCAGTACTTC. Amino acids: CASRDLAGDEQYF.

This chain joins TRBV4-3 and TRBJ1-2; tentative D call: TRBD1 (6 bases). Germline V gene data show CDR1 as LGHNA and CDR2 as YSLEER. CDR3 length: 15 residues. V was cut by 0 bases and J by 2 bases, with 10 bases left in between. The CDR3 loop reads CASSQDDRLNYGYTF. The CDR3 bases are TGCGCCAGCAGCCAAGATGACAGGTTGAACTATGGCTACACCTTC.

This clonotype was observed a handful of times. The V and J genes are TRBV7-2 and TRBJ2-5; D uncertain. Germline CDR1 is SGHTA and CDR2 is FQGNSA. The CDR3 extends over 14 amino acids. Trimming left V 0 bases short and J 2 bases short, with 7 bases between. The CDR3: CASSLAFRQETQYF. The CDR3 coding sequence is TGTGCCAGCAGCTTAGCCTTTCGGCAAGAGACCCAGTACTTC.

This clonotype was seen only a few times. CDR3 region: CASSLPGGGNQPQHF. The CDR3 DNA is TGTGCCAGCAGCCTGCCAGGGGGCGGCAATCAGCCCCAGCATTTT. The rearrangement uses TRBV11-2 and TRBJ1-5, with 8 bases matching TRBD1. J was trimmed by 2 bases and V by 5 bases; bases with no gene match: 5. The CDR3 length is 15 residues. Germline CDR1 SGHAT, CDR2 FQNNGV. The full variable domain, rest sourced from reference TRBV11-2 and TRBJ1-5, is EAGVAQSPRYKIIEKRQSVAFWCNPISGHATLYWYQQILGQGPKLLIQFQNNGVVDDSQLPKDRFSAERLKGVDSTLKIQPAKLEDSAVYLCASSLPGGGNQPQHFGDGTRLSIL.

The chain joins TRBV5-6 to TRBJ1-4; D is unresolved. The ends were cut back, 7 bases at V and 6 bases at J, with 13 bases in the middle. The CDR3 is made up of 13 amino acids. Per germline, CDR1 SGHDT and CDR2 YYEEEE. CDR3 amino acids: CASFLYGDEKLFF. CDR3 coding DNA: TGTGCCAGCTTCTTATATGGAGATGAAAAACTGTTTTTT.

This clonotype appeared many times. This chain uses TRBV5-4 with TRBJ1-1, with no clear D. The CDR3 has 14 amino acids. Germline values: CDR1 SGHNT, CDR2 YYREEE (reference sequence). V gave up 3 bases and J gave up 1 base, with 10 bases separating them. CDR3 sequence (DNA): TGTGCCAGCAGCTCCAGACACTCGAACACTGAAGCTTTCTTT. Its translation is CASSSRHSNTEAFF.

This clonotype occurred a few times. The chain joins TRBV7-9 to TRBJ2-1; no firm D call. The CDR3 contains 13 residues. Germline V gene lookup returns CDR1 SEHNR and CDR2 FQNEAQ (reference sequence). V lost 1 base to trimming and J lost 15 bases, with 16 bases between them. CDR3 sequence: CASSLGGRVSWFF. CDR3 nucleotides: TGTGCCAGCAGCTTAGGCGGTCGGGTCAGCTGGTTCTTC.